Below, 23 T cell receptor beta chains from the same sample are listed, as sequenced in a study of T cell repertoires in cytomegalovirus infection. No antigens are known for them. TCRdb reprocessed the reads with MiXCR, giving one entry per CDR3 protein. The table has 50,000 or so distinct CDR3 sequences, around 20% seen once. The sample in question was CD8+ T cells from cultured PBMCs, obtained from culture after CMV antigen stimulation. The receptors originated from a human donor in good health (CMV status not recorded). Some clones in this sample may be carry-over from other donors' samples.

The chain recombines TRBV7-6 with TRBJ1-3, with D possibly TRBD1 on 5 matching bases. V was clipped by 5 bases and J by 3 bases, with 14 bases between them. From germline, CDR1 is SGHVS and CDR2 FNYEAQ. The CDR3 is 15 residues long. The CDR3 coding sequence is TGTGCCAGCAGCCGAACAGCGGGGGATGGAAACACCATATATTTT. It encodes CASSRTAGDGNTIYF.

V is TRBV12-3 or TRBV12-4 and J is TRBJ1-1, with 7 bases identical to TRBD1. V dropped 6 bases and J dropped 5; count of bases not matched to a gene: 6. CDR3 size: 13 residues. CDR3 sequence (DNA): TGTGCCAGCAGCTACTCAGGGGGAACTGAAGCTTTCTTT. It is translated as CASSYSGGTEAFF.

This clonotype was seen a few times. This sequence joins TRBV7-8 and TRBJ2-7, with D perhaps matching TRBD2 (5 bases). Trimming left V 2 bases short and J 4 bases short, with 12 bases between. CDR3 length equals 14 residues. Germline values: CDR1 SGHVS, CDR2 FQNEAQ. CDR3 protein: CASSLNPGIYEQYF. The CDR3 DNA sequence: TGTGCCAGCAGCTTAAATCCCGGGATTTACGAGCAGTACTTC.

This clonotype was detected only a few times. J is TRBJ2-7 and V is TRBV10-3, with D perhaps TRBD1 (5 bases). Germline values: CDR1 ENHRY, CDR2 SYGVKD. The ends were cut back, 2 bases at V and 0 bases at J, with 11 bases in the middle. The CDR3 runs to 15 residues. In DNA form, the CDR3 reads TGTGCCATCAGTGAGGACAGATTGAGCTCCTACGAGCAGTACTTC. It translates to CAISEDRLSSYEQYF.

This chain connects TRBV7-3 to TRBJ2-6; D remains ambiguous. Germline CDR1 reads SGHTA; CDR2 reads FQGTGA. V lost 0 bases to trimming and J lost 0 bases, with 6 bases between them. The CDR3 loop spans 16 amino acids. The CDR3 loop is CASSLTWDSGANVLTF. The CDR3 DNA is TGTGCCAGCAGCTTAACGTGGGACTCTGGGGCCAACGTCCTGACTTTC.

This chain links TRBV27 with TRBJ2-5; TRBD2 is a possible D gene (5 bases). The CDR3 extends over 17 amino acids. Germline V gene data show CDR1 as MNHEY and CDR2 as SMNVEV (reference sequence). Trimming left V 3 bases short and J 1 base short, with 18 bases between. For the CDR3, the DNA is TGTGCCAGCAGTTTTTCCGATAGTAGGGAGTCCCAAGAGACCCAGTACTTC. Translation: CASSFSDSRESQETQYF.

This clonotype was seen only a few times. The chain carries TRBV6-5 and TRBJ2-5, with D possibly being TRBD2 (6 bases). V was pared by 5 bases and J by 5 bases, with 18 bases between. CDR3 length equals 15 residues. Germline loops: CDR1 MNHEY, CDR2 SVGAGI. The CDR3 DNA follows: TGTGCCAGCAGTAGGGAGGTTCTACCTATGGAGACCCAGTACTTC. This encodes CASSREVLPMETQYF.

This clonotype has only a few counts. DNA for the CDR3: TGTGCCAGCAGTGACAGGGGGTTAACGGGCTACACCTTC. Protein product: CASSDRGLTGYTF. This chain uses TRBV11-2 with TRBJ1-2; the match to TRBD1 covers 9 bases. The germline V gene encodes CDR1 SGHAT and CDR2 FQNNGV. The ends lost 6 bases at V and 8 bases at J; junction bases unmatched: 7. The CDR3 consists of 13 residues.

The rearrangement joins TRBV19 to TRBJ1-6, with TRBD1 matching over 8 bases. Germline V CDR1 and CDR2: LNHDA, SQIVND (reference sequence). Trimming took 6 bases from V and 7 from J; bases not matched to a gene: 5. The CDR3 is made up of 14 amino acids. Here the CDR3 reads CASSQGARNSPLHF. The CDR3 nucleotides are TGTGCCAGTAGCCAGGGGGCGCGGAATTCACCCCTCCACTTT.

This clonotype has only a few counts. V is TRBV2 and J is TRBJ2-1; D may be TRBD2 (6 bases). The CDR3 loop spans 15 amino acids. The germline V and J ends were trimmed by 6 bases and 4 bases, with 16 bases remaining between them. Per germline, CDR1 SNHLY and CDR2 FYNNEI. The CDR3 loop is CASRERTTEYNEQFF. CDR3 sequence (DNA): TGTGCCAGCAGGGAGAGGACTACCGAATACAATGAGCAGTTCTTC.

The gene calls are TRBV19 and TRBJ1-1, with a tentative D call TRBD1 (5 bases). In germline, CDR1 is LNHDA, CDR2 SQIVND (reference sequence). The CDR3 is 13 residues long. Trimming took off 5 bases at V and 4 bases at J, with 11 bases between the two ends. CDR3 DNA: TGTGCCAGTAGTCGCAGGGTACCCACTGAAGCTTTCTTT. Translation gives CASSRRVPTEAFF.

V and J are TRBV7-9 and TRBJ2-2; D unresolved. CDR1 is SEHNR and CDR2 is FQNEAQ in the germline V gene (reference sequence). CDR3 length equals 16 residues. Trimming pared 5 bases from V and 4 bases from J, leaving 17 bases between. Here the CDR3 reads CASSTVATRGTGELFF. The CDR3 DNA follows: TGTGCCAGCAGCACAGTGGCTACTCGAGGCACCGGGGAGCTGTTTTTT. Supplemented by reference TRBV7-9 and TRBJ2-2, the full variable domain reads DTGVSQNPRHKITKRGQNVTFRCDPISEHNRLYWYRQTLGQGPEFLTYFQNEAQLEKSRLLSDRFSAERPKGSFSTLEIQRTEQGDSAMYLCASSTVATRGTGELFFGEGSRLTVL.

This clonotype was observed a few times. The genes are TRBV11-1 and TRBJ1-1; D gene uncertain. This CDR3 is built from 13 residues. The germline V gene encodes CDR1 SGHAT and CDR2 FQDESV (reference sequence). Between the trimmed V and J ends, which lost 4 bases and 4 bases, there was a span of 10 bases. The CDR3 DNA sequence: TGTGCCAGCAGCTCTAGCAGACGCACTGAAGCTTTCTTT. As protein: CASSSSRRTEAFF. The full variable domain, its missing parts supplied by reference TRBV11-1 and TRBJ1-1, is EAEVAQSPRYKITEKSQAVAFWCDPISGHATLYWYRQILGQGPELLVQFQDESVVDDSQLPKDRFSAERLKGVDSTLKIQPAELGDSAMYLCASSSSRRTEAFFGQGTRLTVV.

This chain links TRBV12-3 or TRBV12-4 with TRBJ2-1; D not resolved. The CDR3 length is 11 residues. V dropped 7 bases and J dropped 5 bases, with 6 bases sitting between them. CDR3: CASTEDNEQFF. CDR3 nucleotide sequence: TGTGCCAGCACCGAAGACAATGAGCAGTTCTTC.

This clonotype appeared a few times. Since no conserved phenylalanine or tryptophan closes the CDR3, a read error is the likely cause. It is unclear where the CDR3 begins or ends on the DNA, so no DNA is shown, and the CDR3 is as TCRdb lists it. V and J are TRBV7-2 and TRBJ2-1; the table's TRBD1 call for D was not verified on the DNA. The CDR3 spans 11 residues, counting both ends. The germline V gene has CDR1 SGHTA and CDR2 FQGNSA. This chain's CDR3 is CASSPPSGEVI.

V is TRBV4-3 and J is TRBJ2-7; 10 positions match TRBD1. CDR3 length equals 17 residues. Germline V gives CDR1 LGHNA, CDR2 YSLEER. With 3 bases clipped from V and 2 bases from J, the junction kept 10 bases outside the gene matches. CDR3 amino acids: CASSHSPSGTGAYEQYF. The CDR3 DNA reads as TGCGCCAGCAGCCATTCTCCCTCCGGGACAGGGGCCTACGAGCAGTACTTC.

This rearrangement joins TRBV7-8 to TRBJ1-5; D unresolved. The CDR3 spans 13 residues. Trimming removed 3 bases from V and 4 bases from J, with 7 bases in between. The germline V gene encodes CDR1 SGHVS and CDR2 FQNEAQ. CDR3 bases: TGTGCCAGCAGCTTTGAAAAAAATCAGCCCCAGCATTTT. This codes for CASSFEKNQPQHF.

There are a few counts of this clonotype. The chain has TRBV4-3 and TRBJ1-4, with TRBD1 identical over 8 bases. After removal of 4 bases from V and 2 bases from J, the junction contained 6 bases not matched to a gene. From germline, CDR1 is LGHNA and CDR2 YSLEER. The CDR3 runs 16 residues. CDR3 region: CASSPDRGTTNEKLFF. The CDR3 DNA is TGCGCCAGCAGCCCAGACAGGGGAACGACTAATGAAAAACTGTTTTTT.

The genes are TRBV7-2 and TRBJ2-5; a weak D match, TRBD2 (6 bases). V was trimmed by 1 base and J by 1 base, leaving 13 bases between them. The CDR3 extends over 16 amino acids. Germline CDR1 reads SGHTA; CDR2 reads FQGNSA. CDR3 nucleotide sequence: TGTGCCAGCAGCTTAGTTGGGAGGTGGACCCAAGAGACCCAGTACTTC. Protein sequence: CASSLVGRWTQETQYF.

The chain carries TRBV6-5 and TRBJ1-1, with no clear D. Germline V lookup: CDR1 MNHEY, CDR2 SVGAGI. With 10 bases removed from V and 4 bases from J, the gap between germline ends came to 19 bases. This CDR3 is built from 14 residues. CDR3 amino acids: CATSTFDELTEAFF. Here the CDR3 DNA reads TGTGCCACCTCTACCTTCGACGAGCTCACTGAAGCTTTCTTT.

This sequence joins TRBV7-6 and TRBJ2-3; D ambiguous. The V end lost 4 bases, the J end lost 1 base, and 9 bases lay between the germline ends. The germline V gene encodes CDR1 SGHVS and CDR2 FNYEAQ. The CDR3 has 14 residues. CDR3 in amino acids: CASSSRGGTDTQYF. The CDR3 DNA is TGTGCCAGCAGCTCCCGAGGCGGCACAGATACGCAGTATTTT.

The rearrangement links TRBV7-2 to TRBJ1-4, with TRBD1 matching over 9 bases. J gave up 8 bases and V 5 bases, and 9 bases lay outside the gene matches. Per the germline V gene, CDR1 is SGHTA and CDR2 is FQGNSA. The CDR3 consists of 15 residues. In nucleotides, the CDR3 is TGTGCCAGCAGCCCGTGGACAGGGGCGTGGGAAAAACTGTTTTTT. It is translated as CASSPWTGAWEKLFF.

The rearrangement links TRBV7-8 to TRBJ2-3; 9 bases line up with TRBD1. In germline, CDR1 is SGHVS, CDR2 FQNEAQ. Germline trimming cut 0 bases from V and 3 bases from J; bases unmatched to any gene: 4. The length of the CDR3 is 16 residues. In DNA, the CDR3 is TGTGCCAGCAGCTTAGCGGGACAGGGAGGGACAGATACGCAGTATTTT. This encodes CASSLAGQGGTDTQYF.